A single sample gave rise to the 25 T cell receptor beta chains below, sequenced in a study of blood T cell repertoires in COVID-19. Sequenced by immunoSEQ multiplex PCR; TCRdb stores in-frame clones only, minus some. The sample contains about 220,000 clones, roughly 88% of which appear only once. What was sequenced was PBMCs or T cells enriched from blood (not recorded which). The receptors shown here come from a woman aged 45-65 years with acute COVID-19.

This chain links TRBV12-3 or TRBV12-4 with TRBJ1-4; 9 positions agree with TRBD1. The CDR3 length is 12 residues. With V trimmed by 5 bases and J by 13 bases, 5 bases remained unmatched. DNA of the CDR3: TGTGCCAGCAGTCCATGGGACAGGGTACTGTTTTTT. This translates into CASSPWDRVLFF.

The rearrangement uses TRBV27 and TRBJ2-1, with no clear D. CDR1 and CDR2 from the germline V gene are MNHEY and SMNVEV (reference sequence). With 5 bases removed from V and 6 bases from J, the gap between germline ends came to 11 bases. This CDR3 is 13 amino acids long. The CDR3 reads CASSLPRGNEQFF. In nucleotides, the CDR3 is TGTGCCAGCAGTCTACCTAGAGGCAATGAGCAGTTCTTC.

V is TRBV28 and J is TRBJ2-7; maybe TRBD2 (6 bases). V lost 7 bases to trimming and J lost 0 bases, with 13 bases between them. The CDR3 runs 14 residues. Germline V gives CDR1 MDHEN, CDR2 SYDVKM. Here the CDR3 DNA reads TGTGCCAGCACCTTAGGAGGGTCCTCCTACGAGCAGTACTTC. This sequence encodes CASTLGGSSYEQYF.

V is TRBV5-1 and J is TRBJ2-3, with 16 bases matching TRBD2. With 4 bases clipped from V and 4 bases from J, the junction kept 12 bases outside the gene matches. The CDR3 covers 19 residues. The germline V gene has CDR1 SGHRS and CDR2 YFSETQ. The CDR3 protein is CASSPGLAGGPRGADTQYF. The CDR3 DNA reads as TGCGCCAGCAGCCCGGGACTAGCGGGAGGGCCCAGGGGTGCAGATACGCAGTATTTT. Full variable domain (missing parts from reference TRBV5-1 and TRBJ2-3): KAGVTQTPRYLIKTRGQQVTLSCSPISGHRSVSWYQQTPGQGLQFLFEYFSETQRNKGNFPGRFSGRQFSNSRSEMNVSTLELGDSALYLCASSPGLAGGPRGADTQYFGPGTRLTVL.

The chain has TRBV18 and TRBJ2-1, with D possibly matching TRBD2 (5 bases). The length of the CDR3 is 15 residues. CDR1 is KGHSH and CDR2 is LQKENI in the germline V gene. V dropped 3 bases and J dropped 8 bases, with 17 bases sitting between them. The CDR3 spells CASSPRGLPGYEQFF. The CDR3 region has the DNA TGTGCCAGCTCACCGAGAGGACTCCCCGGCTATGAGCAGTTCTTC.

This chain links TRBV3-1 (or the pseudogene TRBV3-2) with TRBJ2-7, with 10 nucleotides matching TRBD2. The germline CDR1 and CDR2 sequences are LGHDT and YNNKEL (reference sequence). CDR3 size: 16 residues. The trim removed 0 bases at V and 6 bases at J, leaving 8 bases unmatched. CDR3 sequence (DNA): TGTGCCAGCAGCCAAGACAGCGGGAGGGACCCAGGCGAGCAGTACTTC. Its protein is CASSQDSGRDPGEQYF.

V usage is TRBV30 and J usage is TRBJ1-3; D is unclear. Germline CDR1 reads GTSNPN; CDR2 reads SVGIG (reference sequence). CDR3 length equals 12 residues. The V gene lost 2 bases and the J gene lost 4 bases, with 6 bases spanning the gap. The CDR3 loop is CAWSLAGNTIYF. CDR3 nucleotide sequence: TGTGCCTGGAGTTTAGCGGGAAACACCATATATTTT.

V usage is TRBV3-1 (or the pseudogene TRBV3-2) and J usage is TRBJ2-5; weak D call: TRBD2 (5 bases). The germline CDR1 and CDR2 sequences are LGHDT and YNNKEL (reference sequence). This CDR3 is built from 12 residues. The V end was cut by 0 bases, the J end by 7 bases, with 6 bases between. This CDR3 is CASSQEGGTQYF. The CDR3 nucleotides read TGTGCCAGCAGCCAAGAAGGAGGGACCCAGTACTTC.

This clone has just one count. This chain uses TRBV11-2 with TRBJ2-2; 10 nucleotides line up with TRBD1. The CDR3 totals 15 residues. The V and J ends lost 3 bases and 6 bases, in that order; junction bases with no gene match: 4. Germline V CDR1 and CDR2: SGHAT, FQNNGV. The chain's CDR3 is CASSFHGQGAGELFF. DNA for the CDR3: TGTGCCAGCAGCTTTCATGGACAGGGGGCCGGGGAGCTGTTTTTT.

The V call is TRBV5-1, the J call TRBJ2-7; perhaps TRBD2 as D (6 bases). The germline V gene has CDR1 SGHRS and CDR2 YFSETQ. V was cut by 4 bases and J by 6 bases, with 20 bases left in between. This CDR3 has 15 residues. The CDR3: CASSRPGVRAAEQYF. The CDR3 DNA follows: TGCGCCAGCAGCCGTCCGGGAGTCAGGGCTGCCGAGCAGTACTTC.

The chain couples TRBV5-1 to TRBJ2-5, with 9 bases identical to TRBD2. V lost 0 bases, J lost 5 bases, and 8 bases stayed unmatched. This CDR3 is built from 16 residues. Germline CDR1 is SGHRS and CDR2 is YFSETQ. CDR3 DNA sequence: TGCGCCAGCAGCTTGGGGGGGCTAGCGGGAACGGAGACCCAGTACTTC. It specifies CASSLGGLAGTETQYF.

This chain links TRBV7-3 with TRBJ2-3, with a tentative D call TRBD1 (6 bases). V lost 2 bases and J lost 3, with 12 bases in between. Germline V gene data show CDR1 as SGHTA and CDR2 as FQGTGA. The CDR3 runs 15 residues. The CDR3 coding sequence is TGTGCCAGCAGCTTAGGGGGACATACGACAGATACGCAGTATTTT. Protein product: CASSLGGHTTDTQYF.

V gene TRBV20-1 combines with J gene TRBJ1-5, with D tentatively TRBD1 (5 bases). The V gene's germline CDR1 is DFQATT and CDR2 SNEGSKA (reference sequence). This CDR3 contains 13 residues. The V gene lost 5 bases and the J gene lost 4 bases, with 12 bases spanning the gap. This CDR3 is CSAGGAANQPQHF. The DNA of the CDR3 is TGCAGTGCTGGTGGGGCCGCGAATCAGCCCCAGCATTTT.

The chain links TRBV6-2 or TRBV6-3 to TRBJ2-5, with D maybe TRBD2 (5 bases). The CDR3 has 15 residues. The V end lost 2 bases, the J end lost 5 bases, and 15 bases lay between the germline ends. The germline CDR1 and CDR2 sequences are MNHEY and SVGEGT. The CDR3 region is CASSYLAGRTETQYF. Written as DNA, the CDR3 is TGTGCCAGCAGTTACCTTGCGGGCCGGACCGAGACCCAGTACTTC.

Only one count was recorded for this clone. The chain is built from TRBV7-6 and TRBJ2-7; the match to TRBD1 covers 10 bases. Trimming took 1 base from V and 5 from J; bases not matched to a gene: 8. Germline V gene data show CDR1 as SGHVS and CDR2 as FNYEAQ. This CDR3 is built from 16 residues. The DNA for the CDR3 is TGTGCCAGCAGCTTAGATCCCGGGACAGGGGACCACGAGCAGTACTTC. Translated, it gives CASSLDPGTGDHEQYF.

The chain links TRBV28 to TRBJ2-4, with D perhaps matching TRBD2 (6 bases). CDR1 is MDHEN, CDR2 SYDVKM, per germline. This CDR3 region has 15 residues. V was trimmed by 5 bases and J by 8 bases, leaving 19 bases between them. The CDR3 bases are TGTGCCAGCAGTCCCACCCCAGCGGGTCCTTACATTCAGTACTTC. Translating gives CASSPTPAGPYIQYF.

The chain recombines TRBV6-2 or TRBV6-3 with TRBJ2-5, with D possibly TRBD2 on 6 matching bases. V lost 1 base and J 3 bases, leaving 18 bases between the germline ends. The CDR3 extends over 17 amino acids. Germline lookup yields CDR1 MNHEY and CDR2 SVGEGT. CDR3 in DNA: TGTGCCAGCAGTTACTTACGGACTACCCCGGGGGAAGAGACCCAGTACTTC. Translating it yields CASSYLRTTPGEETQYF.

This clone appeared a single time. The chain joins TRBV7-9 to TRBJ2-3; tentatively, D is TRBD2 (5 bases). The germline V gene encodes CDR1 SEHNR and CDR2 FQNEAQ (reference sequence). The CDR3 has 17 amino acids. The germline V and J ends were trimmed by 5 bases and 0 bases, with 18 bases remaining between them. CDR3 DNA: TGTGCCAGCAGCGCCCGCCTAGAGCGGATTAGCACAGATACGCAGTATTTT. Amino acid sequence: CASSARLERISTDTQYF.

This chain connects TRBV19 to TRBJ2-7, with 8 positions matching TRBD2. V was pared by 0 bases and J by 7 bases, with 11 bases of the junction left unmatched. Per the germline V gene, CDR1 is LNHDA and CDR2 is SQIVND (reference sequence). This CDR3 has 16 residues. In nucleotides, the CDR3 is TGTGCCAGTAGTATAGATAAAGGGACTAGACTACGGGAGCAGTACTTC. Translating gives CASSIDKGTRLREQYF.

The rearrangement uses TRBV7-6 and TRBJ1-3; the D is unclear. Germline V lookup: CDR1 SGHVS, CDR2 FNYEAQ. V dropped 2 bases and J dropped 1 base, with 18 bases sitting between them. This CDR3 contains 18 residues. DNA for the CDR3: TGTGCCAGCAGCTTATTAAATGATGGGCCAGTTTCTGGAAACACCATATATTTT. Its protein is CASSLLNDGPVSGNTIYF.

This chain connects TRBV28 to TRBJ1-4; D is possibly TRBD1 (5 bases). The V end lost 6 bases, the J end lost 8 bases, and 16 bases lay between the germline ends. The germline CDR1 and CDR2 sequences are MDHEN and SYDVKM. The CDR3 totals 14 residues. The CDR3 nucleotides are TGTGCCAGCAGAGCGACGGGGGTTGGAGAAAAACTGTTTTTT. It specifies CASRATGVGEKLFF.

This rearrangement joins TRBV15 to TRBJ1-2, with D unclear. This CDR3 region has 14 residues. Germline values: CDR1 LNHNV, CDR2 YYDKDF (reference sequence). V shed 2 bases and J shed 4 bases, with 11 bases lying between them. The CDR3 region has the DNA TGTGCCACCAGCAGAACGGAGGGCTTCTATGGCTACACCTTC. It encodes CATSRTEGFYGYTF. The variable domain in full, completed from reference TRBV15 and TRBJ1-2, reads DAMVIQNPRYQVTQFGKPVTLSCSQTLNHNVMYWYQQKSSQAPKLLFHYYDKDFNNEADTPDNFQSRRPNTSFCFLDIRSPGLGDTAMYLCATSRTEGFYGYTFGSGTRLTVV.

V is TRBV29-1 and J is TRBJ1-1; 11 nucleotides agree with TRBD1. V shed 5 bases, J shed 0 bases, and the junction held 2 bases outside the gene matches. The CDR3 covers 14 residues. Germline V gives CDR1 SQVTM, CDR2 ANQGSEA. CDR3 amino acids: CSVWDRGMNTEAFF. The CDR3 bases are TGCAGCGTTTGGGACAGGGGGATGAACACTGAAGCTTTCTTT.

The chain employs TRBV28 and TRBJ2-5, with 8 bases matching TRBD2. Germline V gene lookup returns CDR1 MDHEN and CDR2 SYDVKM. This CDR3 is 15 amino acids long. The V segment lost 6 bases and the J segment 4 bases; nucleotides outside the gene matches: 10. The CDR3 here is CASSTAGTRRETQYF. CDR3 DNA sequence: TGTGCCAGCAGCACCGCCGGGACTAGACGAGAGACCCAGTACTTC.

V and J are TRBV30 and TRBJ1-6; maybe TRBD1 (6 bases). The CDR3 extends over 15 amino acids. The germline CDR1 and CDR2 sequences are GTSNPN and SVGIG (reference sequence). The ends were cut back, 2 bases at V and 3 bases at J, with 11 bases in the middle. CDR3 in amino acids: CAWSLLTGYNSPLHF. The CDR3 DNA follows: TGTGCCTGGAGTCTCCTGACAGGCTATAATTCACCCCTCCACTTT.